One sample yielded the 5 T cell receptor beta chains listed below, sequenced in a study of T-cell memory formation after mild COVID-19. Using its own MiXCR run on the 5' RACE reads, TCRdb lists one record per CDR3 protein. The repertoire holds 95,000 to 110,000 distinct CDR3 sequences, 13% to 15% seen once, with around two fifths in the top ten. The source material was PBMCs or a T cell subset sorted from them (not recorded which). These receptor sequences come from a man between 18 and 35 years old who had mild COVID-19 (a few samples of this study predate the infection). Cell type and time point are not known.

This clonotype has just a few counts. The chain's CDR3 is CASSVGAGGPLETQYF. DNA of the CDR3: TGTGCCAGCAGCGTAGGAGCGGGGGGGCCGCTAGAGACCCAGTACTTC. This chain connects TRBV7-2 to TRBJ2-5, with TRBD2 matching over 10 bases. The CDR3 spans 16 residues. Germline assignment: CDR1 SGHTA and CDR2 FQGNSA. V was clipped by 5 bases and J by 4 bases; unmatched bases: 10.

CDR3 nucleotides: TGCAGTGCTAGAGCCCCGCGGGGGAAGGACTACAATGAGCAGTTCTTC. It yields the protein CSARAPRGKDYNEQFF. V is TRBV20-1 and J is TRBJ2-1, with TRBD2 matching 7 bases. Trimming at V came to 1 base and at J to 3 bases, leaving 9 bases not matched to a gene. Germline V gene sequence: CDR1 DFQATT, CDR2 SNEGSKA (reference sequence). The CDR3 extends over 16 amino acids.

This clonotype appeared a few times. The chain uses TRBV7-2 and TRBJ2-2; no firm D call. The CDR3 is 14 residues long. From germline, CDR1 is SGHTA and CDR2 FQGNSA. Trimming cost V 5 bases and J 1 base, with 8 bases left between them. Written as DNA, the CDR3 is TGTGCCAGCAGCCCCCCGGGGAACACCGGGGAGCTGTTTTTT. Translating it yields CASSPPGNTGELFF.

CDR3 in amino acids: CASSYRRGGRGEQFF. CDR3 in DNA: TGTGCCAGCAGTTACAGGCGGGGGGGCCGTGGTGAGCAGTTCTTC. The rearrangement joins TRBV6-2 or TRBV6-3 to TRBJ2-1, with 9 bases fitting TRBD2. V shed 2 bases, J shed 9 bases, and the junction held 8 bases outside the gene matches. CDR3 length: 15 residues. From germline, CDR1 is MNHEY and CDR2 SVGEGT.

This clonotype was seen at least ten times. This chain joins TRBV4-2 and TRBJ2-7; TRBD1 aligns across 9 bases. CDR3 size: 18 residues. The J segment lost 5 bases and the V segment lost 0 bases, leaving 14 bases of the junction unmatched. Germline CDR1 reads LGHNA; CDR2 reads YNFKEQ. DNA for the CDR3: TGTGCCAGCAGCCAAGAGATAGGGCCGGGACAGGGAATGAACGAGCAGTACTTC. As protein: CASSQEIGPGQGMNEQYF.